The 11 T cell receptor beta chains listed next were all sequenced from one sample in a study of vaccination and CD4 T cells after COVID-19. Indicated treatment: roughly 10-day PBMC culture with coronavirus spike peptide pools or control peptides (ViraFEST assay). Oncomine TCR Beta short-read sequencing was applied to DNA from cultured CD4+ T cells. TCRdb fed the PCR reads into MiXCR, producing one record per CDR3 protein. The sample contains some 10,000 distinct CDR3 sequences, nearly 25% of which appear only once. The antigens for these receptors are not known. The material was CD4+ T cells from blood, cultured in vitro, obtained before SARS-CoV-2 vaccination. These receptors all come from a human donor who received a COVID-19 vaccine.

The sample holds a few counts of this clonotype. The chain employs TRBV7-7 and TRBJ2-7; tentatively, D is TRBD1 or TRBD2 (5 bases each). CDR1 is SSHAT and CDR2 is FNYEAQ in the germline V gene (reference sequence). V was shortened by 8 bases and J by 3 bases, with 14 bases between the two germline ends. The CDR3 runs to 13 residues. CDR3 loop: CASSAGASYEQYF. As DNA, the CDR3 is TGTGCCAGCTCGGCCGGGGCCAGCTACGAGCAGTACTTC.

J is TRBJ1-2 and V is TRBV25-1, with 9 bases lining up with TRBD1. Germline V CDR1 and CDR2: MGHDK, SYGVNS. CDR3 length: 16 amino acids. V was clipped by 3 bases and J by 4 bases; unmatched bases: 9. The CDR3 reads CASSDPGQGNFYGYTF. CDR3 DNA sequence: TGTGCCAGCAGTGATCCTGGACAGGGGAATTTCTATGGCTACACCTTC.

This clonotype was counted a few times. This chain joins TRBV30 and TRBJ1-2, with D possibly matching TRBD1 (5 bases). CDR1 is GTSNPN, CDR2 SVGIG, per germline (reference sequence). The germline V and J ends were trimmed by 0 bases and 5 bases, with 16 bases remaining between them. This CDR3 is built from 15 residues. The CDR3 sequence is CAWSVRGAGTYGYTF. The DNA for the CDR3 is TGTGCCTGGAGTGTACGGGGCGCAGGCACTTATGGCTACACCTTC.

This clonotype was picked up a small number of times. The chain couples TRBV30 to TRBJ1-5; a weak D match, TRBD1 (6 bases). The V and J ends lost 4 bases and 4 bases respectively, with 11 bases between them. The CDR3 sequence is 13 residues long. Per the germline V gene, CDR1 is GTSNPN and CDR2 is SVGIG (reference sequence). CDR3: CAWNHRGNQPQHF. The CDR3 coding sequence is TGTGCCTGGAACCATAGGGGGAATCAGCCCCAGCATTTT.

V gene TRBV6-5 combines with J gene TRBJ1-3; D ambiguous. V lost 4 bases, J lost 5 bases, and 15 bases lay in between. CDR1 is MNHEY and CDR2 is SVGAGI in the germline V gene. There are 15 residues in the CDR3. Written as DNA, the CDR3 is TGTGCCAGCAGTTGGGAGGGAGATGCGAGAAACACCATATATTTT. Protein sequence: CASSWEGDARNTIYF.

The chain joins TRBV19 to TRBJ1-5; D might be TRBD1 (6 bases). CDR3 size: 17 residues. The germline V and J ends were trimmed by 8 bases and 0 bases, with 20 bases remaining between them. Germline V gives CDR1 LNHDA, CDR2 SQIVND (reference sequence). DNA of the CDR3: TGTGCCAGTCGGGGGCCGGACAATCCTTATAGCAATCAGCCCCAGCATTTT. This codes for CASRGPDNPYSNQPQHF.

This chain's CDR3 is CAITRTVSGNTIYF. The CDR3 DNA reads as TGTGCCATCACCCGGACGGTCTCTGGAAACACCATATATTTT. The chain joins TRBV10-3 to TRBJ1-3; the D is unclear. Deletions cut 7 bases from V and 0 bases from J, with 10 bases between. The CDR3 has 14 residues. Germline V gene lookup returns CDR1 ENHRY and CDR2 SYGVKD.

This rearrangement joins TRBV12-3 or TRBV12-4 to TRBJ1-4; D unclear. V shed 5 bases and J shed 0 bases, with 10 bases lying between them. The CDR3 sequence is 15 residues long. This chain's CDR3 is CASSPRRTTNEKLFF. CDR3 DNA: TGTGCCAGCAGTCCAAGGAGAACAACTAATGAAAAACTGTTTTTT.

Of note for this clonotype: A read error is possible here, since a much larger clone lies one base away. The chain employs TRBV27 and TRBJ1-2; 8 positions match TRBD1. Germline V gives CDR1 MNHEY, CDR2 SMNVEV (reference sequence). The CDR3 is 15 residues long. V shed 8 bases, J shed 7 bases, and the junction held 15 bases outside the gene matches. The CDR3 is CASGSPTGTGGGYTF. The CDR3 DNA is TGTGCCAGCGGTTCCCCAACCGGGACAGGCGGTGGCTACACCTTC.

This clonotype was counted only a few times. The chain carries TRBV7-2 and TRBJ1-2, with D tentatively TRBD1 (5 bases). The CDR3 length is 16 residues. Germline-derived CDR1 and CDR2 are SGHTA and FQGNSA. V lost 5 bases and J lost 8, with 24 bases in between. CDR3: CASSTGNRVPGGGYTF. DNA of the CDR3: TGTGCCAGCAGCACCGGTAACCGGGTCCCTGGGGGGGGCTACACCTTC.

This clonotype was seen only a few times. The chain links TRBV7-6 to TRBJ2-2, with TRBD2 as a possible D gene (7 bases). With 4 bases removed from V and 0 bases from J, the gap between germline ends came to 12 bases. The CDR3 has 16 residues. CDR1 is SGHVS and CDR2 is FNYEAQ in the germline V gene. The CDR3 spells CASSWAGASNTGELFF. CDR3 sequence (DNA): TGTGCCAGCAGCTGGGCGGGGGCTTCGAACACCGGGGAGCTGTTTTTT.